One TCR beta chain is described in this entry. The antigen remains unidentified. This specimen belongs to a study of PD-1 blockade in mismatch repair-deficient tumors. Looking at the study overall: Patients had eleven to twelve mismatch repair-deficient cancer types and were previously treated and progressing.

Some clones are missing from TCRdb's copy, which holds only in-frame ones; the method was immunoSEQ multiplex PCR. The sample lists under 150,000 clones, roughly nine tenths occurring once. Mismatch repair deficiency was confirmed in all patients, by PCR or immunohistochemistry. The CDR3 sequence is 16 residues long. Trimming took 0 bases from V and 3 from J; bases not matched to a gene: 4. Germline-derived CDR1 and CDR2 are SGHRS and YFSETQ. Overall study results and limits: Tumor-resident clones, often absent from pretreatment blood, expanded after pembrolizumab and then contracted.

This clonotype was sampled from an adult with mismatch repair-deficient cancer. The V and J genes are TRBV5-1 and TRBJ2-1, with TRBD2 matching 9 bases. Sequencing was performed on peripheral blood, taken 44 weeks after starting pembrolizumab. The chain's CDR3 is CASSLASSGVYNEQFF. In nucleotides, the CDR3 is TGCGCCAGCAGCTTGGCCTCTAGCGGGGTCTACAATGAGCAGTTCTTC.